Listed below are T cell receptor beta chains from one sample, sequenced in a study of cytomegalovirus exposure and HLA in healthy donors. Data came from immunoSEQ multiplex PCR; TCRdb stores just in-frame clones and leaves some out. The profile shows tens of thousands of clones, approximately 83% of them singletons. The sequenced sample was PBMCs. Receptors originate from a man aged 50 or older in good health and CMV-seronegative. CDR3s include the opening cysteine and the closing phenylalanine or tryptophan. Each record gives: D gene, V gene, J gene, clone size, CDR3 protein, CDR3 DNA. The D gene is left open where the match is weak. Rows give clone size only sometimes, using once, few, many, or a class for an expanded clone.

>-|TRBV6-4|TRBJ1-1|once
CASSDSRGTGTQNTEAFF
TGTGCCAGCAGTGACTCGCGGGGGACCGGGACACAGAACACTGAAGCTTTCTTT
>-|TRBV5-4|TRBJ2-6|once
CASSLARDSGANVLTF
TGTGCCAGCAGCTTGGCCCGGGATTCTGGGGCCAACGTCCTGACTTTC
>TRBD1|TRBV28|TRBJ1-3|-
CASRFFPDRGVSGNTIYF
TGTGCCAGCAGATTTTTCCCGGACAGGGGGGTATCTGGAAACACCATATATTTT
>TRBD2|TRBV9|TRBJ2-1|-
CASSVVAGGYNEQFF
TGTGCCAGCAGCGTAGTAGCGGGAGGGTACAATGAGCAGTTCTTC
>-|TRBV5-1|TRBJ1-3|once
CASSGGVGDFSGNTIYF
TGCGCCAGCAGCGGAGGGGTAGGAGATTTCTCTGGAAACACCATATATTTT
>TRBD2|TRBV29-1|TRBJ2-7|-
CSVNGLAGYYEQYF
TGCAGCGTTAATGGACTAGCGGGGTACTACGAGCAGTACTTC
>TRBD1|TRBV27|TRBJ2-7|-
CASSSSAGTGGYEQYF
TGTGCCAGCAGTTCCTCCGCCGGGACAGGGGGCTACGAGCAGTACTTC
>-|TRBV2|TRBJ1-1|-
CASPPRGLNTEAFF
TGTGCCAGCCCTCCCCGCGGATTGAACACTGAAGCTTTCTTT
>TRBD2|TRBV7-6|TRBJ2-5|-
CALGRGTETQYF
TGTGCCCTCGGGAGGGGTACAGAGACCCAGTACTTC
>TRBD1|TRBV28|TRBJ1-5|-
CASSLLTGGIQPQHF
TGTGCCAGCAGTTTATTGACAGGGGGGATTCAGCCCCAGCATTTT
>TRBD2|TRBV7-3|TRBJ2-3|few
CASSPLRGLAGGPDTQYF
TGTGCCAGCAGCCCGCTCCGGGGACTAGCGGGAGGGCCAGATACGCAGTATTTT
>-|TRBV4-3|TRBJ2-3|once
CASSQESLGSGGQADTQYF
TGCGCCAGCAGCCAAGAATCCCTTGGAAGCGGAGGCCAGGCGGATACGCAGTATTTT
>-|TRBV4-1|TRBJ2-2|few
CASSQGGLASSTGELFF
TGCGCCAGCAGCCAAGGCGGTCTAGCGTCTAGCACCGGGGAGCTGTTTTTT
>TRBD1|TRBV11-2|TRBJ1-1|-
CASSFDRGGTEAFF
TGTGCCAGCAGCTTTGACAGGGGGGGCACTGAAGCTTTCTTT